The rows below give T cell receptor beta chains drawn from one sample of a study of T cells in localized non-small cell lung cancer. Sequencing was performed with immunoSEQ multiplex PCR; in TCRdb, only in-frame clones are kept and a portion is missing. This table has 800 to 1,100 clones, 20% to 25% appearing once. The material sequenced was normal lung tissue next to the tumor, taken before any cancer treatment. The origin of the receptors is a male donor older than 55 with stage III squamous cell lung carcinoma. CDR3s include the opening cysteine and the closing phenylalanine or tryptophan. Fields, in order: clone size, V gene, J gene, D gene, CDR3 DNA, CDR3 protein. The D gene is left open where the match is weak. Size values are once, few and many counts, or a class for expanded clones, and some rows have none.

>NA|TRBV11-3|TRBJ2-3|NA
TGTGCCAGCAGCTTAAGTCGGGGACCTAGCACAGATACGCAGTATTTT
CASSLSRGPSTDTQYF
>NA|TRBV30|TRBJ1-1|NA
TGTGCCTGGAGACGGAACCAGAACACTGAAGCTTTCTTT
CAWRRNQNTEAFF
>NA|TRBV6-8|TRBJ2-1|NA
TGTGCCAGCAGTTCCTATGCCTTCAATGAGCAGTTCTTC
CASSSYAFNEQFF
>NA|TRBV25-1|TRBJ1-2|NA
TGTGCCAGCAGTAAAAGGGTGGCAGGGGCCGCCTACACCTTC
CASSKRVAGAAYTF
>few|TRBV5-1|TRBJ2-1|TRBD2
TGCGCCAGCAGCTTCGGCGGGGGGTACAATGAGCAGTTCTTC
CASSFGGGYNEQFF
>NA|TRBV11-3|TRBJ1-1|NA
TGTGCCAGCAGCTCTTCCCCGGCAGGGGAGGACACTGAAGCTTTCTTT
CASSSSPAGEDTEAFF
>NA|TRBV18|TRBJ1-2|NA
TGTGCCAGCTCACCACCGGGCCAGCGCCGAAACTATGGCTACACCTTC
CASSPPGQRRNYGYTF
>NA|TRBV29-1|TRBJ2-1|TRBD1
TGCAGCGTTGATTGGGACAGGGCGCTTGAGCAGTTCTTC
CSVDWDRALEQFF
>NA|TRBV6-8|TRBJ2-5|NA
TGTGCCAGCAGTTACTCGAGAGGGGGGCGCGAGACCCAGTACTTC
CASSYSRGGRETQYF
>few|TRBV5-1|TRBJ2-7|TRBD2
TGCGCCAGCAGCCCTAAGCGGGAGCCCGCCTACGAGCAGTACTTC
CASSPKREPAYEQYF
>NA|TRBV6-8|TRBJ1-1|TRBD1
TGTGCCAGCAGCGAGACAGGGCGGCACACTGAAGCTTTCTTT
CASSETGRHTEAFF
>NA|TRBV29-1|TRBJ1-2|NA
TGCAGCGTTGAGGTCCCTACATCGGCTGGCTACACCTTC
CSVEVPTSAGYTF
>NA|TRBV6-8|TRBJ1-1|NA
TGTGCCAGCAGTACACAGGAATACTTGAACACTGAAGCTTTCTTT
CASSTQEYLNTEAFF
>NA|TRBV18|TRBJ2-1|NA
TGTGCCAGCTCACCTAGCGGACAGTTATACAATGAGCAGTTCTTC
CASSPSGQLYNEQFF
>medium-sized|TRBV11-3|TRBJ2-7|NA
TGTGCCAGCAGCTTCGGCGGACCTTCGAGAGACGAGCAGTACTTC
CASSFGGPSRDEQYF
>once|TRBV5-1|TRBJ1-1|TRBD1
TGCGCCAGCAGCTTGGCAGGGGGCTACACTGAAGCTTTCTTT
CASSLAGGYTEAFF
>medium-sized|TRBV9|TRBJ1-5|TRBD1
TGTGCCAGCAGTTCCCGGGACAGCCTAAGCAATCAGCCCCAGCATTTT
CASSSRDSLSNQPQHF
>NA|TRBV29-1|TRBJ1-2|TRBD1
TGCAGCGCACACTCCGGGACAGGGTCTGGCTACACCTTC
CSAHSGTGSGYTF
>few|TRBV11-3|TRBJ2-3|TRBD1
TGTGCCAGCAGCGAGGGACAGGGCAACACAGATACGCAGTATTTT
CASSEGQGNTDTQYF
>NA|TRBV15|TRBJ1-2|TRBD1
TGTGCCACCAGCAGAGAGACCGGACAGGTCTATGGCTACACCTTC
CATSRETGQVYGYTF
>few|TRBV11-3|TRBJ2-7|TRBD2
TGTGCCAGCAGCCCATCCATAGCGGGATTCTACGAGCAGTACTTC
CASSPSIAGFYEQYF
>medium-sized|TRBV11-3|TRBJ2-4|NA
TGTGCCAGCAGGGACGGACGGCGGAGTGGGGCCAAAAACATTCAGTACTTC
CASRDGRRSGAKNIQYF
>NA|TRBV15|TRBJ2-1|NA
TGTGCCACCAGCAGGCCGAGGGTGAACCCCTACAATGAGCAGTTCTTC
CATSRPRVNPYNEQFF
>few|TRBV5-1|TRBJ1-4|NA
TGCGCCAGCAGCTTCGACAGCTCTTCTACAACTAATGAAAAACTGTTTTTT
CASSFDSSSTTNEKLFF
>NA|TRBV14|TRBJ1-1|TRBD1
TGTGCCAGCAGCCAAGTGAGAACGGGACAGGTGCCCCGGTTT
CASSQVRTGQVPRF
>few|TRBV30|TRBJ2-1|NA
TGTGCCTGGAGTGTGAACTACAATGAGCAGTTCTTC
CAWSVNYNEQFF
>few|TRBV11-3|TRBJ2-3|NA
TGTGCCAGCAGCTTAGGTGGGGGTCTCTCAGATACGCAGTATTTT
CASSLGGGLSDTQYF
>NA|TRBV11-3|TRBJ1-1|NA
TGTGCCAGCAGCCGGGGATCTACTAACACTGAAGCTTTCTTT
CASSRGSTNTEAFF
>NA|TRBV9|TRBJ1-1|NA
TGTGCCAGCAGCGGCGCTTTTGGTGAAGCTTTCTTT
CASSGAFGEAFF
>few|TRBV30|TRBJ1-3|NA
TGTGCCCAAGGGTTTAAGGGCGGAAACACCATATATTTT
CAQGFKGGNTIYF
>few|TRBV9|TRBJ2-1|NA
TGTGCCAGCAGGCTAGCACCCCCTGAGCAGTTCTTC
CASRLAPPEQFF
>NA|TRBV19|TRBJ2-5|NA
TGTGCCAGTAGTACTCGGGCGTCGCGGGAGACCCAGTACTTC
CASSTRASRETQYF
>large|TRBV6-8|TRBJ2-7|NA
TGTGCCAGCAGTTACTCTGGACCCGGGGGTGAGCAGTACTTC
CASSYSGPGGEQYF
>few|TRBV18|TRBJ2-1|NA
TGTGCCAGCTCACCAATAGGGCGGATTAATGAGCAGTTCTTC
CASSPIGRINEQFF
>NA|TRBV11-3|TRBJ1-4|TRBD1
TGTGCCAGCAGCTCAAACAGGGGGATCGATGAAAAACTGTTTTTT
CASSSNRGIDEKLFF
>NA|TRBV11-3|TRBJ2-1|NA
TGTGCCAGCAGCTTAATGGGCCGGGACAATGAGCAGTTCTTC
CASSLMGRDNEQFF
>NA|TRBV11-3|TRBJ2-7|NA
TGTGCCAGCAGCCCCGGTCCCGGGACAAGCGAGCAGTACTTC
CASSPGPGTSEQYF
>NA|TRBV11-3|TRBJ1-6|NA
TGTGCCAGCAGCTCCAACTTAATGGGTTCACCCCTCCACTTT
CASSSNLMGSPLHF
>few|TRBV11-3|TRBJ2-1|TRBD2
TGTGCCAGCAGCTTAGAAGGGCGGGGGGTCAATGAGCAGTTCTTC
CASSLEGRGVNEQFF